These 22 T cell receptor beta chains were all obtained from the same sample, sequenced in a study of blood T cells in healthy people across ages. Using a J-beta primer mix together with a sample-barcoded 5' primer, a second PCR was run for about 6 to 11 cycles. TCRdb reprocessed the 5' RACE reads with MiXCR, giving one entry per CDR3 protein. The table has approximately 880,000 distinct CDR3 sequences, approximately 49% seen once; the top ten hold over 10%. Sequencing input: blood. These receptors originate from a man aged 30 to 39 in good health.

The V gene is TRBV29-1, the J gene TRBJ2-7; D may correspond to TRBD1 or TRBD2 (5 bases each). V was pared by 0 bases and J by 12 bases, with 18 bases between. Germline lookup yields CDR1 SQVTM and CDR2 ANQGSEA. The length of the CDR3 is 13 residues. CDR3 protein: CSVEDPPLGRRYF. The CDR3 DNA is TGCAGCGTTGAAGATCCTCCCTTGGGACGGCGGTACTTC.

The DNA of the CDR3 is TGTGCCATCAGCCCACAGGGAGAGGGCACTGAAGCTTTCTTT. Protein sequence: CAISPQGEGTEAFF. The chain has TRBV10-3 and TRBJ1-1; D is perhaps TRBD1 (6 bases). With 6 bases removed from V and 4 bases from J, the gap between germline ends came to 15 bases. Germline V CDR1 and CDR2: ENHRY, SYGVKD. The CDR3 contains 14 residues.

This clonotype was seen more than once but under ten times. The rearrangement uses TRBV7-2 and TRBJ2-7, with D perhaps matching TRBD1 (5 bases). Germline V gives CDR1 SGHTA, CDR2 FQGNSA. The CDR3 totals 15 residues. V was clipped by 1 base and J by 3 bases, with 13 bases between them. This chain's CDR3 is CASSLVRGPLYEQYF. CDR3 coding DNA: TGTGCCAGCAGCTTAGTTAGGGGCCCCCTCTACGAGCAGTACTTC.

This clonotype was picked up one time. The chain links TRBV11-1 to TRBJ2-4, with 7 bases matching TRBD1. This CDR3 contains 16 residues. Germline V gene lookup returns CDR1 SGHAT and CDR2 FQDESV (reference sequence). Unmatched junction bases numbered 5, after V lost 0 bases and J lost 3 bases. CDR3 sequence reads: CASSLAVGTVKNIQYF. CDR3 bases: TGTGCCAGCAGCTTAGCAGTCGGGACAGTCAAAAACATTCAGTACTTC.

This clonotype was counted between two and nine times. The CDR3, as DNA: TGTGCCAGCAGTCCAAAAGCGGGGTACCGCGCTGAGCAGTTCTTC. Encoded protein: CASSPKAGYRAEQFF. This sequence joins TRBV28 and TRBJ2-1, with 7 bases aligning to TRBD2. Germline CDR1 is MDHEN and CDR2 is SYDVKM. Trimming cost V 5 bases and J 9 bases; bases outside gene matches: 13. This CDR3 region has 15 residues.

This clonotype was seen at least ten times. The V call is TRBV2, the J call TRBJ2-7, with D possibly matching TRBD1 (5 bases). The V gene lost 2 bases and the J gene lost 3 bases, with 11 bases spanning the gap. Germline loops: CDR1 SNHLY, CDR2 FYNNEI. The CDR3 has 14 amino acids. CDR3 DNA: TGTGCCAGCAGTGAATGGGGCAGAATCTACGAGCAGTACTTC. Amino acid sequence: CASSEWGRIYEQYF.

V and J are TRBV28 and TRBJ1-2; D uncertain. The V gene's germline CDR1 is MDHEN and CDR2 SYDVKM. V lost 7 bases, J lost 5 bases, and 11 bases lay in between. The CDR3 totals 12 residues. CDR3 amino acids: CASNFGVYGYTF. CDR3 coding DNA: TGTGCCAGCAATTTTGGGGTGTATGGCTACACCTTC.

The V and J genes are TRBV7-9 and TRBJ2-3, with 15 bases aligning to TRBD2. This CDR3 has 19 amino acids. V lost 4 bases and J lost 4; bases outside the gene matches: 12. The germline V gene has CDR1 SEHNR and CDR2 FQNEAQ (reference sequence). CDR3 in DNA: TGTGCCAGCAGCTCCCAAGAAGGGACTAGCGGGGGGTTCTCAGATACGCAGTATTTT. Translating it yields CASSSQEGTSGGFSDTQYF.

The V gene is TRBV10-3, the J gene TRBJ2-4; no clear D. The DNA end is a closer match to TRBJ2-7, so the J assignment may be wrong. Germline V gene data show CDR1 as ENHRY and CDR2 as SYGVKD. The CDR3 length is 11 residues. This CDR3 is CAISENGEQYF. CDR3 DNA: TGTGCCATCAGTGAGAATGGCGAGCAGTACTTC.

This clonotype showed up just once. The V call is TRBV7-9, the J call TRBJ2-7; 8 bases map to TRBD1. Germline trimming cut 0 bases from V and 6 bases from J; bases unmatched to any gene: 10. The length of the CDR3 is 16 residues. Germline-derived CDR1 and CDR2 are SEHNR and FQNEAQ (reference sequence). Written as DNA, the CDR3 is TGTGCCAGCAGCTTAGCAGCGGGCCAGGGGGCGAGCGAGCAGTACTTC. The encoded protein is CASSLAAGQGASEQYF.

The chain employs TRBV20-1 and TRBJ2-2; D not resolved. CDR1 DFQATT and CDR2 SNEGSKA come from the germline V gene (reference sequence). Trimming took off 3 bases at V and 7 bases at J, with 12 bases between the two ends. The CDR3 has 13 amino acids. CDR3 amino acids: CSARPFVSGELFF. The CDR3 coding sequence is TGCAGTGCTAGGCCCTTCGTTAGCGGGGAGCTGTTTTTT.

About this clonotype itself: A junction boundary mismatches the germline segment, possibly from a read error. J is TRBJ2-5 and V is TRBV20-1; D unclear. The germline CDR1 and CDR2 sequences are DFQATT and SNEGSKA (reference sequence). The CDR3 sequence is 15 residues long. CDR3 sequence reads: CSVRGPGLGFSEQYF. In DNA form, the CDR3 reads TGCAGTGTTAGAGGCCCGGGTCTCGGTTTTTCAGAGCAGTACTTC.

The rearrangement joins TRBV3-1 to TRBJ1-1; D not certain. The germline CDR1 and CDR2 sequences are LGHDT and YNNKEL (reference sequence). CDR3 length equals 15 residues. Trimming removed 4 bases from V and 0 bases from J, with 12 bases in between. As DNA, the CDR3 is TGTGCCAGCAGCCCCGCCGGGTCCATGAACACTGAAGCTTTCTTT. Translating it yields CASSPAGSMNTEAFF.

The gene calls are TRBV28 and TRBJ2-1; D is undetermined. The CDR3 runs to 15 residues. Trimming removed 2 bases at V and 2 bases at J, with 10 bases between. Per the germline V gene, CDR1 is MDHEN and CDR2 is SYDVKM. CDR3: CASSLEENTYNEQFF. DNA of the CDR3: TGTGCCAGCAGTTTAGAGGAGAACACCTACAATGAGCAGTTCTTC.

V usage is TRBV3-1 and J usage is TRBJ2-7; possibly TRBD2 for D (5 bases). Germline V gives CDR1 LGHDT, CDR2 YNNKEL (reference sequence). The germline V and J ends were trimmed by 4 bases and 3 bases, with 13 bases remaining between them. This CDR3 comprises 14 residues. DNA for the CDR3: TGTGCCAGCAGCCCCGGCAGCGGAGACTACGAGCAGTACTTC. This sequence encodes CASSPGSGDYEQYF.

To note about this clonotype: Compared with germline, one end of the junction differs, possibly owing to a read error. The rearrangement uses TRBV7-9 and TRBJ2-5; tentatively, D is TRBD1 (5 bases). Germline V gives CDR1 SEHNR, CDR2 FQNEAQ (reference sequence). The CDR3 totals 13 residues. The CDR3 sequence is CSSSLSQGETQYF. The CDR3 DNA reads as TGTTCCAGCAGCTTAAGCCAGGGAGAGACCCAGTACTTC.

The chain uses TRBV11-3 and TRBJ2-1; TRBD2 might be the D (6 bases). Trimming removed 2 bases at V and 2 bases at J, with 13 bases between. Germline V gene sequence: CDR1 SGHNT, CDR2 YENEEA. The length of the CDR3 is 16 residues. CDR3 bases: TGTGCCAGCAGCTTACGCGGGGAACCCCCCTACAATGAGCAGTTCTTC. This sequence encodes CASSLRGEPPYNEQFF.

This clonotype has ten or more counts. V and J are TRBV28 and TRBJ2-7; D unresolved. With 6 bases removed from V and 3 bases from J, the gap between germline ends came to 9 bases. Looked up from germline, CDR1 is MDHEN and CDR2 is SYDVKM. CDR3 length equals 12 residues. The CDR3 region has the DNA TGTGCCAGCAGAGAGACGGGCTACGAGCAGTACTTC. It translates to CASRETGYEQYF. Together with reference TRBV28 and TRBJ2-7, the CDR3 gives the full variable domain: DVKVTQSSRYLVKRTGEKVFLECVQDMDHENMFWYRQDPGLGLRLIYFSYDVKMKEKGDIPEGYSVSREKKERFSLILESASTNQTSMYLCASRETGYEQYFGPGTRLTVT.

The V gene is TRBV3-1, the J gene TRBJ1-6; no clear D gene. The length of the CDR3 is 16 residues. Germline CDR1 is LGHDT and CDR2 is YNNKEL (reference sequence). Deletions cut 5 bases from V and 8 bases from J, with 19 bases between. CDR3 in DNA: TGTGCCAGCAGCGGCCGACGGACCGATCGGGATTCACCCCTCCACTTT. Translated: CASSGRRTDRDSPLHF.

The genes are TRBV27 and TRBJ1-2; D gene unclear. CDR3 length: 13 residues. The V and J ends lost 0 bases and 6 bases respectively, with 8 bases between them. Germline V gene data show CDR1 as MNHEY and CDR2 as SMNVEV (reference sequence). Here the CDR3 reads CASSLSMGHGYTF. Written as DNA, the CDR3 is TGTGCCAGCAGTTTATCGATGGGTCATGGCTACACCTTC.

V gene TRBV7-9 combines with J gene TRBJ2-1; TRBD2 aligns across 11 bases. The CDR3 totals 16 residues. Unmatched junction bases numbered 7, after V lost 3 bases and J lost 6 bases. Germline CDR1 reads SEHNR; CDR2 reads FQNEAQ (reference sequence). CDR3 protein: CASSFGGGTSGNEQFF. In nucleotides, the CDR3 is TGTGCCAGCAGCTTCGGGGGGGGGACTAGCGGCAATGAGCAGTTCTTC.

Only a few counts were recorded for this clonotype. The CDR3 sequence is CASSVGKNQPQHF. The CDR3 DNA follows: TGTGCCAGCAGCGTCGGGAAAAATCAGCCCCAGCATTTT. The genes are TRBV9 and TRBJ1-5; D gene ambiguous. The CDR3 contains 13 residues. Germline V gives CDR1 SGDLS, CDR2 YYNGEE. Trimming shortened V by 2 bases and J by 4 bases, and 7 bases separated the two germline ends.